This TCR beta chain appears in the sequencing data of a study of molecular identifiers for immune sequencing clone quantification. With 10%, 30% or 50% of RNA, roughly 20,000 to 1,000,000 naive CD8 T cells were sequenced. From germline, CDR1 is MNHEY and CDR2 SVGAGI. CDR3 size: 17 residues. In the case of this clonotype: Its cognate antigen is unknown. The junction differs from germline at one of its ends, possibly a read error.

The study's findings and limits: Even with some 1 million naive cells present, spiked Jurkat TCR RNA from one cell was reportedly detectable.

TCRdb re-called the PCR reads with MiXCR, one entry per CDR3 protein. The sample has about half a million distinct CDR3 sequences; roughly 23% are singletons. This receptor was obtained from a human donor in good health. Some libraries in this study had Jurkat cell RNA spiked in. V and J are TRBV6-5 and TRBJ2-7; 12 bases align to TRBD1. Input material: naive CD8+ T cells from blood, with Jurkat cell RNA spiked in. Described subset: FACS-sorted CD8+CD4-CCR7+CD45RA+ naive T cells. CDR3 DNA sequence: TGTGCCAGCGGTTACTCGAAGTTCGGGACAGGGGGCCTCGAGCAGTACTTC. This gives the protein CASGYSKFGTGGLEQYF.